The source of this TCR beta chain is a study of blood T cell repertoires in COVID-19. Overall study: Sites in the United States, Italy and Spain provided acute and convalescent COVID-19 samples. Nucleic acid was either cDNA or gDNA, and it came from T cells, B-cell-depleted T cells, or PBMCs.

In the original analysis: Cell counts per sample came from amplifying reference gene primers. Using immunoSEQ multiplex PCR, the repertoire was profiled, and TCRdb retains in-frame clones only, with some absent. V, J and clone size derive from that table, while D and trimming were established from the DNA sequence. Here the sample spans around 400,000 clones, roughly 90% being singletons. With V trimmed by 7 bases and J by 4 bases, 5 bases remained unmatched. Germline CDR1 reads SQVTM; CDR2 reads ANQGSEA. The CDR3 is made up of 13 amino acids. The sequence was collected from a man in his forties with acute or convalescent COVID-19. V and J are TRBV29-1 and TRBJ2-1; 9 bases are a match to TRBD1. The sample comprised peripheral blood. The CDR3 DNA reads TGCAGCGGGGGACAGGGTAGATACAATGAGCAGTTCTTC. Translating it yields CSGGQGRYNEQFF.